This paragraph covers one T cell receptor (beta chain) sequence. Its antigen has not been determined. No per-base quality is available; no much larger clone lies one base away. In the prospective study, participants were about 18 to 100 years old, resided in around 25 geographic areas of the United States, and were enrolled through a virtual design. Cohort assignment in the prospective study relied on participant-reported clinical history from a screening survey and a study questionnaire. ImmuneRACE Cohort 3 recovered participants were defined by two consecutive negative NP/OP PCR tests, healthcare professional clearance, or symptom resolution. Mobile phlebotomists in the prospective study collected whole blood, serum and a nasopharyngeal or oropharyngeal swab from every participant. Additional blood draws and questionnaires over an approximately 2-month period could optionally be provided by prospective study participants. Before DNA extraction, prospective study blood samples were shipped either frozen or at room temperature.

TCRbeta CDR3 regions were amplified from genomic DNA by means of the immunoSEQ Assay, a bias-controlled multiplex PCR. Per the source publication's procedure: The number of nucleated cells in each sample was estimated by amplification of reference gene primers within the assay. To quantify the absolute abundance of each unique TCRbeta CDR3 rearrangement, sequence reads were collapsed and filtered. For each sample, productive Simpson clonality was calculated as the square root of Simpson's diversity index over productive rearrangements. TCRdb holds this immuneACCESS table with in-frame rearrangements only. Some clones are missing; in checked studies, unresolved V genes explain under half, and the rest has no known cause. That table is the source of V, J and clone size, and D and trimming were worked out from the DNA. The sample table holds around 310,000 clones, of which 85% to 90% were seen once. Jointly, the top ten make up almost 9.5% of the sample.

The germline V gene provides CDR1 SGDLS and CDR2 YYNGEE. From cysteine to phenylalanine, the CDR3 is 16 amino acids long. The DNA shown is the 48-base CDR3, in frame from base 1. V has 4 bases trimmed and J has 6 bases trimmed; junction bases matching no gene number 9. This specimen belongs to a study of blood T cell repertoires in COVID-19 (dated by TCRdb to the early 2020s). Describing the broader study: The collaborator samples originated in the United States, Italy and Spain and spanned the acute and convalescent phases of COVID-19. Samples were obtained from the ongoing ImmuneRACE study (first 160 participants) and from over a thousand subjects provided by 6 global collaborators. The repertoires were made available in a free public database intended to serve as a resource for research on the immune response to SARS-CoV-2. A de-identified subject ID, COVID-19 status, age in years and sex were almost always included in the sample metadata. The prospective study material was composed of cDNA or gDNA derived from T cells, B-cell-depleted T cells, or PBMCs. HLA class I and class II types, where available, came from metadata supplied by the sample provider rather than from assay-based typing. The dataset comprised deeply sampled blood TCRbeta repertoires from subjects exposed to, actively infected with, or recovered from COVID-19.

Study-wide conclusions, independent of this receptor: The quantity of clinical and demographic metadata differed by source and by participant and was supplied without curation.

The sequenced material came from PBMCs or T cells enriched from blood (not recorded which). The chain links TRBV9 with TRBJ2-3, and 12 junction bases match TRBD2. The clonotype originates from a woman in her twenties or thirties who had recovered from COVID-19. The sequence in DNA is TGTGCCAGCAGCCCACGGGCTAGCGGGAGGGGTGATACGCAGTATTTT. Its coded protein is CASSPRASGRGDTQYF.